A single sample is the source of the 12 T cell receptor beta chains below, sequenced in a study of blood T cell repertoires in COVID-19. The data were produced by immunoSEQ multiplex PCR, yet TCRdb's version contains in-frame clones alone and is incomplete. The sample contains around 100,000 clones, more than 75% of which appear only once. Sequencing was performed on peripheral blood. Receptors originate from a man between 35 and 55 years old with acute or convalescent COVID-19.

V usage is TRBV6-5 and J usage is TRBJ1-1; 8 bases agree with TRBD1. The CDR3 is 14 amino acids. The germline V gene has CDR1 MNHEY and CDR2 SVGAGI. J lost 0 bases, V lost 4 bases, and 1 base had no gene match. CDR3 residues: CASSLDRVNTEAFF. The CDR3 DNA reads as TGTGCCAGCAGTTTGGACAGGGTGAACACTGAAGCTTTCTTT.

V usage is TRBV6-1 and J usage is TRBJ1-1; D is possibly TRBD1 (5 bases). Germline V gene data show CDR1 as MNHNS and CDR2 as SASEGT. The CDR3 runs to 14 residues. V dropped 7 bases and J dropped 0 bases, with 12 bases sitting between them. In DNA, the CDR3 is TGTGCCAGCACGGATCAGGGCGTGAACACTGAAGCTTTCTTT. It yields the protein CASTDQGVNTEAFF.

The chain recombines TRBV11-3 with TRBJ2-1, with TRBD2 matching 13 bases. V was clipped by 5 bases and J by 7 bases; unmatched bases: 2. The CDR3 is 14 amino acids. Looked up from germline, CDR1 is SGHNT and CDR2 is YENEEA. CDR3 bases: TGTGCCAGCAGCCGACTAGCGGGGGGAAATGAGCAGTTCTTC. The encoded protein is CASSRLAGGNEQFF.

This chain connects TRBV5-1 to TRBJ1-4; TRBD1 matches 10 bases. The CDR3 length is 15 residues. Germline V gene sequence: CDR1 SGHRS, CDR2 YFSETQ. Trimming at V came to 9 bases and at J to 8 bases, leaving 13 bases not matched to a gene. The CDR3 is CAIAKAGTGAEKLFF. In DNA, the CDR3 is TGCGCCATCGCCAAAGCCGGGACAGGGGCAGAAAAACTGTTTTTT.

The rearrangement joins TRBV12-3 or TRBV12-4 to TRBJ1-1; a possible D gene is TRBD1 (6 bases). The CDR3 loop spans 13 amino acids. The germline V and J ends were trimmed by 1 base and 5 bases, with 8 bases remaining between them. The CDR3 nucleotides read TGTGCCAGCAGTTTAGGTAGGGGGACTGAAGCTTTCTTT. Translated: CASSLGRGTEAFF.

The chain joins TRBV4-3 to TRBJ2-5; the D gene is possibly TRBD1 (5 bases). This CDR3 has 14 amino acids. The germline V gene has CDR1 LGHNA and CDR2 YSLEER. V was shortened by 0 bases and J by 1 base, with 6 bases between the two germline ends. CDR3 bases: TGCGCCAGCAGCCAAGAGGGGCCCCAAGAGACCCAGTACTTC. It yields the protein CASSQEGPQETQYF.

The chain carries TRBV6-6 and TRBJ1-4; TRBD1 matches 7 bases. Germline V lookup: CDR1 MNHNY, CDR2 SVGAGI (reference sequence). V gave up 3 bases and J gave up 7 bases; unmatched junction bases: 8. The CDR3 runs to 15 residues. The CDR3 DNA reads as TGTGCCAGCAGTTATTCGGACAGGCTGGGTGAAAAACTGTTTTTT. Its protein is CASSYSDRLGEKLFF.

The rearrangement joins TRBV7-8 to TRBJ1-2, with 11 bases lining up with TRBD1. This CDR3 has 14 residues. Unmatched junction bases numbered 3, after V lost 1 base and J lost 8 bases. Germline V gives CDR1 SGHVS, CDR2 FQNEAQ. The CDR3 sequence is CASSLGTGGPGYTF. The CDR3 nucleotides read TGTGCCAGCAGCTTAGGGACAGGGGGCCCAGGCTACACCTTC.

The V and J genes are TRBV7-9 and TRBJ2-2; D may be TRBD1 (7 bases). The CDR3 has 14 amino acids. Germline V gene lookup returns CDR1 SEHNR and CDR2 FQNEAQ (reference sequence). V was pared by 4 bases and J by 8 bases, with 14 bases between. CDR3 sequence: CASSSLEGAGELFF. The CDR3 coding sequence is TGTGCCAGCAGCTCCCTGGAGGGGGCGGGGGAGCTGTTTTTT.

The V call is TRBV7-2, the J call TRBJ1-2, with 9 bases fitting TRBD1. CDR3 length: 17 residues. From germline, CDR1 is SGHTA and CDR2 FQGNSA. Trimming took 5 bases from V and 0 from J; bases not matched to a gene: 10. The CDR3: CASSNKDRGSANYGYTF. The CDR3 DNA sequence: TGTGCCAGCAGCAACAAAGACAGGGGGTCTGCTAACTATGGCTACACCTTC.

The chain has TRBV4-3 and TRBJ2-3, with 10 nucleotides matching TRBD2. Germline V lookup: CDR1 LGHNA, CDR2 YSLEER. CDR3 length equals 20 residues. V lost 4 bases and J lost 0; bases outside the gene matches: 16. The CDR3 sequence: CASSPMRSSGGTTSTDTQYF. In DNA, the CDR3 is TGCGCCAGCAGCCCAATGAGGAGTAGCGGGGGGACTACTAGCACAGATACGCAGTATTTT.

The chain couples TRBV7-3 to TRBJ1-2; a possible D gene is TRBD1 (5 bases). Trimming shortened V by 3 bases and J by 3 bases, and 11 bases separated the two germline ends. The germline V gene encodes CDR1 SGHTA and CDR2 FQGTGA. The CDR3 is 14 amino acids. CDR3 DNA sequence: TGTGCCAGCAGCTTCGGGGGAGGAGACTATGGCTACACCTTC. It specifies CASSFGGGDYGYTF.